This entry lists 14 T cell receptor beta chains sequenced from one sample in a study of PD-L1 blockade in urothelial cancer. Sequenced by immunoSEQ multiplex PCR; TCRdb stores in-frame clones only, minus some. The sample lists 65,000 to 80,000 clones; roughly 90% were seen once. This sample's time point: pretreatment peripheral blood. The sequencing here drew on PBMCs, taken around atezolizumab (anti-PD-L1) treatment. These receptors were taken from a man between 65 and 79 years old with urothelial cancer.

This chain joins TRBV9 and TRBJ1-3, with D possibly TRBD1 on 5 matching bases. V gave up 0 bases and J gave up 1 base, with 8 bases separating them. The germline V gene encodes CDR1 SGDLS and CDR2 YYNGEE. The length of the CDR3 is 15 residues. The CDR3 loop is CASSVVAGSGNTIYF. The CDR3 region has the DNA TGTGCCAGCAGCGTAGTCGCAGGGTCTGGAAACACCATATATTTT.

This clone is a singleton in its sample. The chain couples TRBV6-1 to TRBJ2-2; tentative D call: TRBD1 (5 bases). CDR1 MNHNS and CDR2 SASEGT come from the germline V gene. V was pared by 5 bases and J by 0 bases, with 10 bases between. CDR3 length: 15 residues. The CDR3 nucleotides are TGTGCCAGCAGTTTGACAGACGCGAACACCGGGGAGCTGTTTTTT. This translates into CASSLTDANTGELFF.

The genes are TRBV7-8 and TRBJ2-1, with TRBD2 matching over 7 bases. Per germline, CDR1 SGHVS and CDR2 FQNEAQ. J lost 0 bases, V lost 3 bases, and 8 bases had no gene match. The CDR3 is 17 residues long. CDR3 protein: CASSLRRGGSSYNEQFF. CDR3 DNA: TGTGCCAGCAGCTTGAGACGGGGCGGGAGCTCCTACAATGAGCAGTTCTTC.

The chain employs TRBV6-1 and TRBJ2-2; 12 nucleotides line up with TRBD2. The junction had 3 bases not matched to a gene; V was cut back by 4 bases and J by 6 bases. The germline CDR1 and CDR2 sequences are MNHNS and SASEGT. The CDR3 extends over 15 amino acids. The CDR3 reads CASSVLAGGPGELFF. CDR3 DNA sequence: TGTGCCAGCAGTGTACTAGCGGGAGGTCCCGGGGAGCTGTTTTTT.

This rearrangement joins TRBV5-6 to TRBJ2-3; D not resolved. CDR1 and CDR2 from the germline V gene are SGHDT and YYEEEE. The CDR3 length is 12 residues. The germline V and J ends were trimmed by 0 bases and 9 bases, with 8 bases remaining between them. The CDR3 nucleotides read TGTGCCAGCAGCTTGGGTCCCGGGACGCAGTATTTT. Its translation is CASSLGPGTQYF.

The chain carries TRBV29-1 and TRBJ2-7, with TRBD2 matching over 8 bases. V shed 7 bases and J 4 bases; nucleotides not matched to a gene: 12. CDR1 is SQVTM, CDR2 ANQGSEA, per germline. CDR3 size: 14 residues. The CDR3 sequence is CSAKPGGRQYEQYF. The CDR3 DNA reads TGCAGCGCCAAACCGGGCGGGAGGCAGTACGAGCAGTACTTC.

V is TRBV25-1 and J is TRBJ1-3; D call uncertain. The CDR3 is 13 residues long. Germline loops: CDR1 MGHDK, CDR2 SYGVNS. Between the trimmed V and J ends, which lost 5 bases and 5 bases, there was a span of 10 bases. As DNA, the CDR3 is TGTGCCAGCAGTAGTGGCGGGAGAAACACCATATATTTT. Its translation is CASSSGGRNTIYF.

The chain recombines TRBV19 with TRBJ1-5; the match to TRBD1 covers 7 bases. The CDR3 totals 15 residues. J lost 3 bases, V lost 6 bases, and 8 bases had no gene match. Germline CDR1 reads LNHDA; CDR2 reads SQIVND (reference sequence). CDR3 nucleotides: TGTGCCAGTAGGCACAGGGGCTCCTTCAATCAGCCCCAGCATTTT. Encoded protein: CASRHRGSFNQPQHF.

The rearrangement uses TRBV7-6 and TRBJ2-1, with 13 bases fitting TRBD2. The V segment lost 5 bases and the J segment 9 bases; nucleotides outside the gene matches: 7. Looked up from germline, CDR1 is SGHVS and CDR2 is FNYEAQ. This CDR3 is built from 15 residues. CDR3 DNA: TGTGCCAGCAGCCCGCGACTAGCGGGAGGCGGTGAGCAGTTCTTC. Translated: CASSPRLAGGGEQFF.

This chain connects TRBV18 to TRBJ2-3; D gene uncertain. Looked up from germline, CDR1 is KGHSH and CDR2 is LQKENI. The CDR3 sequence is 16 residues long. V was cut by 0 bases and J by 0 bases, with 10 bases left in between. The CDR3 nucleotides read TGTGCCAGCTCACCACCGTTAACTTCTAGCACAGATACGCAGTATTTT. Encoded protein: CASSPPLTSSTDTQYF. The full variable domain, rest sourced from reference TRBV18 and TRBJ2-3, is NAGVMQNPRHLVRRRGQEARLRCSPMKGHSHVYWYRQLPEEGLKFMVYLQKENIIDESGMPKERFSAEFPKEGPSILRIQQVVRGDSAAYFCASSPPLTSSTDTQYFGPGTRLTVL.

V gene TRBV6-1 combines with J gene TRBJ2-7; 8 bases agree with TRBD2. V gave up 4 bases and J gave up 7 bases; unmatched junction bases: 12. This CDR3 has 15 residues. The germline gives CDR1 MNHNS, CDR2 SASEGT. CDR3 residues: CASSGIAGGGGEQYF. CDR3 DNA sequence: TGTGCCAGCAGTGGAATCGCGGGAGGCGGGGGAGAGCAGTACTTC.

The chain couples TRBV5-1 to TRBJ2-2, with 11 nucleotides matching TRBD1. The CDR3 consists of 16 residues. CDR1 is SGHRS and CDR2 is YFSETQ in the germline V gene. J gave up 3 bases and V 4 bases, and 5 bases lay outside the gene matches. The CDR3 sequence is CASSLRGQGDTGELFF. CDR3 in DNA: TGCGCCAGCAGCCTGAGGGGACAGGGGGACACCGGGGAGCTGTTTTTT.

The J gene is TRBJ2-5, the V gene TRBV5-1; 8 nucleotides align to TRBD1. The ends lost 2 bases at V and 5 bases at J; junction bases unmatched: 11. The CDR3 runs to 16 residues. CDR1 is SGHRS and CDR2 is YFSETQ in the germline V gene. The CDR3 bases are TGCGCCAGCAGCTTCCAAGACAGGGGCGGGTCCGAGACCCAGTACTTC. As protein: CASSFQDRGGSETQYF. The whole variable domain, filled in from reference TRBV5-1 and TRBJ2-5, reads KAGVTQTPRYLIKTRGQQVTLSCSPISGHRSVSWYQQTPGQGLQFLFEYFSETQRNKGNFPGRFSGRQFSNSRSEMNVSTLELGDSALYLCASSFQDRGGSETQYFGPGTRLLVL.

This clone was found a few times. The chain is built from TRBV7-8 and TRBJ2-2; the D gene is possibly TRBD2 (7 bases). Germline V gives CDR1 SGHVS, CDR2 FQNEAQ. This CDR3 spans 17 amino acids. Trimming cost V 1 base and J 2 bases, with 14 bases left between them. The CDR3 protein is CASSLDAGAANTGELFF. Here the CDR3 DNA reads TGTGCCAGCAGCTTAGATGCGGGGGCGGCAAACACCGGGGAGCTGTTTTTT.